A single T cell receptor (beta chain) is shown here with its context. A clone one base away is much larger, so this may be a read error. Combining a sample-barcoded 5' primer with a J-beta primer mix, a second PCR ran for 7 to 11 cycles. MiXCR, run by TCRdb on the 5' RACE reads, gives a single entry per CDR3 protein. Here the sample spans roughly 700,000 distinct CDR3 sequences, about 32% being singletons. Samples had at least 6 million PBMCs isolated from them. This sample was included in a study of blood T cells in healthy people across ages. The CDR3 is 15 residues long. Germline loops: CDR1 DFQATT, CDR2 SNEGSKA (reference sequence). V lost 6 bases, J lost 11 bases, and 28 bases lay in between.

V is TRBV20-1 and J is TRBJ2-5; D could derive from TRBD1 or TRBD2 (5 bases each). The TCR originated in a woman of 80 years or more in good health. The source material was blood. In DNA form, the CDR3 reads TGCAGTGCGCGCAATACGGGACGGAACGGCGTGGGGCAGTACTTC. Amino acid sequence: CSARNTGRNGVGQYF.